This section outlines one TCR beta chain sequence together with its context. Its antigen is unidentified. This entry is derived from a study of blood T cells in healthy people across ages. General study points: Roughly linear age-related decline in beta diversity appeared, significant by age about 40.

The authors ran a second PCR of about 6 to 11 cycles using a sample-barcoded 5' primer and a J-beta primer mix. TCRdb re-called the 5' RACE reads through MiXCR, storing one row per CDR3 protein. The sample lists almost 1 million distinct CDR3 sequences, roughly 47% occurring once. V was clipped by 6 bases and J by 5 bases; unmatched bases: 8. The V gene's germline CDR1 is MNHEY and CDR2 SVGEGT. This CDR3 is 15 amino acids long. The study recruited healthy Caucasian donors from Russia who were aged about 6 to 95. Every participating donor contributed roughly 9.6 milliliters of peripheral blood through a draw.

The sample was blood. The sequence derives from a woman in her sixties or seventies in good health. This chain connects TRBV6-2 or TRBV6-3 to TRBJ2-1, with 9 nucleotides matching TRBD2. Here the CDR3 reads CASRYLAGRHNEQFF. Here the CDR3 DNA reads TGTGCCAGCAGATATCTAGCGGGAAGACACAATGAGCAGTTCTTC.